This entry is about one T cell receptor beta chain. What antigen it recognizes has not been identified. One base away there is no much larger clone; base qualities are not given. TCRbeta CDR3 regions were amplified from genomic DNA using the immunoSEQ Assay, a bias-controlled multiplex PCR. Concerning the study's data processing: The number of nucleated cells in each sample was estimated by amplification of reference gene primers within the assay. Sequence reads were collapsed and filtered to measure the absolute abundance of every unique TCRbeta CDR3 rearrangement. Productive Simpson clonality was computed per sample as the square root of Simpson's diversity index over productive rearrangements. Not all clones reach the TCRdb copy of this immuneACCESS table, which keeps in-frame sequences only. Checked studies attribute under half of the gap to unresolved V genes and leave the rest unexplained. V and J calls and clone size are as listed in that table; D and trimming were resolved from the DNA. Counted in this sample were about 240,000 clones; more than 75% of them appeared once. 9.5% to 15% of the sample belongs to the ten largest clones.

This sample was taken from a study of blood T cell repertoires in COVID-19 (dated by TCRdb to about 2020). A note on the overall study: Samples covering the acute and convalescent phases of COVID-19 were provided by collaborators in the United States, Italy and Spain. Samples came from the ongoing ImmuneRACE study (first 160 participants) plus 1,254 subjects from 6 global collaborators. The material from the prospective study consisted of cDNA or gDNA derived from T cells, B-cell-depleted T cells, or PBMCs. Subjects who had been exposed to COVID-19, were actively infected with it, or had recovered from it provided the deeply sampled blood TCRbeta repertoires that made up the dataset. The sample metadata nearly always contained a de-identified subject ID, COVID-19 status, age in years and sex. The repertoires were released in a freely available public database meant as a resource for research on the immune response to SARS-CoV-2. HLA class I and class II types, where available, came from metadata supplied by the sample provider rather than from assay-based typing.

The collaborating institutions used their own protocols to collect whole blood in K2EDTA tubes. For TCRbeta analysis, collaborator samples were shipped as frozen whole blood, as isolated PBMCs, or as DNA extracted from either sample type. Spanning cysteine to phenylalanine, the CDR3 consists of 14 amino acids. The sequence is cut down to CDR3 DNA, 42 bases in frame from base 1. V is cut back by 6 bases and J by 0 bases, with 3 bases in the junction unmatched. CDR1 and CDR2 (MGHDK, SYGVNS) derive from the germline V gene. General study outcomes and caveats: How much clinical and demographic metadata was included differed by source and by participant, and the metadata was provided uncurated.

Sequencing was done on a sample of peripheral blood. This receptor was taken from a woman aged 60-70 years with active or convalescent COVID-19. This receptor chain uses TRBV25-1 and TRBJ2-3, and 7 bases in between align with TRBD1. The CDR3 is CASRPQGSTDTQYF. The nucleotide sequence reads as follows: TGTGCCAGCAGGCCACAGGGGAGCACAGATACGCAGTATTTT. The CDR3, completed at both ends by the reference TRBV25-1 and TRBJ2-3 genes, gives the full variable domain EADIYQTPRYLVIGTGKKITLECSQTMGHDKMYWYQQDPGMELHLIHYSYGVNSTEKGDLSSESTVSRIRTEHFPLTLESARPSHTSQYLCASRPQGSTDTQYFGPGTRLTVL.